What follows are 26 T cell receptor beta chains derived from one specimen sequenced in a study of T-cell memory formation after mild COVID-19. TCRdb ran MiXCR on the 5' RACE reads and lists one entry per CDR3 protein. This table holds roughly 70,000 distinct CDR3 sequences, around 15% found once. Sequences were obtained from PBMCs or a T cell subset sorted from them (not recorded which). All receptors come from an adult woman who had mild COVID-19 (a few samples of this study predate the infection). Cell type and time point are not known.

This clonotype has more than one count but fewer than ten. V usage is TRBV4-3 and J usage is TRBJ2-7, with D uncertain. This CDR3 has 16 residues. V was pared by 0 bases and J by 7 bases, with 19 bases between. Germline assignment: CDR1 LGHNA and CDR2 YSLEER. As DNA, the CDR3 is TGCGCCAGCAGCCAAGATCGTTTCCTCCTGACTCGGGAGCAGTACTTC. Protein sequence: CASSQDRFLLTREQYF.

This chain uses TRBV9 with TRBJ2-5; no clear D gene. The CDR3 runs 13 residues. The germline V gene encodes CDR1 SGDLS and CDR2 YYNGEE. Trimming took off 0 bases at V and 4 bases at J, with 7 bases between the two ends. The CDR3 region is CASSVDPAETQYF. CDR3 coding DNA: TGTGCCAGCAGCGTAGATCCTGCAGAGACCCAGTACTTC.

This clonotype appeared a single time. The chain couples TRBV19 to TRBJ2-3; tentatively, D is TRBD2 (5 bases). Per germline, CDR1 LNHDA and CDR2 SQIVND (reference sequence). The CDR3 consists of 14 residues. The V and J ends lost 3 bases and 4 bases respectively, with 11 bases between them. The CDR3 sequence: CASSISLGADTQYF. The CDR3 DNA reads TGTGCCAGTAGTATTTCATTGGGAGCAGATACGCAGTATTTT.

The chain is built from TRBV25-1 and TRBJ2-7, with a weak D call TRBD2 (5 bases). CDR3 length: 13 amino acids. Germline CDR1 reads MGHDK; CDR2 reads SYGVNS. V shed 8 bases and J shed 0 bases, with 11 bases lying between them. The DNA of the CDR3 is TGTGCCAGCGGGGAGAGTTTCTCCTACGAGCAGTACTTC. Translating gives CASGESFSYEQYF.

This clonotype has more than one count but fewer than ten. The V and J genes are TRBV27 and TRBJ1-5; weak D call: TRBD1 (6 bases). CDR1 and CDR2 from the germline V gene are MNHEY and SMNVEV (reference sequence). This CDR3 has 15 residues. Trimming took 2 bases from V and 4 from J, leaving 12 bases between them. CDR3: CASSLRGMRNQPQHF. CDR3 DNA: TGTGCCAGCAGTTTAAGGGGGATGAGAAATCAGCCCCAGCATTTT.

In this sample, this clonotype turned up a few times. The V call is TRBV7-9, the J call TRBJ2-1; D call uncertain. V shed 4 bases and J shed 5 bases, with 18 bases lying between them. Germline values: CDR1 SEHNR, CDR2 FQNEAQ (reference sequence). The CDR3 consists of 16 residues. CDR3 loop: CASSSTLVLKDNEQFF. The CDR3 DNA reads as TGTGCCAGCAGCTCCACTTTAGTGCTGAAAGACAATGAGCAGTTCTTC.

The CDR3 loop is CASSLEGVTEAFF. The CDR3 nucleotides are TGCGCCAGCAGCTTGGAGGGAGTCACTGAAGCTTTCTTT. The chain joins TRBV5-1 to TRBJ1-1; D not resolved. Germline assignment: CDR1 SGHRS and CDR2 YFSETQ. V dropped 0 bases and J dropped 4 bases, with 7 bases sitting between them. The CDR3 spans 13 residues.

This clonotype has more than one count but fewer than ten. V and J are TRBV24-1 and TRBJ2-3; 10 bases are shared with TRBD1. Germline lookup yields CDR1 KGHDR and CDR2 SFDVKD. This CDR3 is 16 amino acids long. J was trimmed by 2 bases and V by 2 bases; bases with no gene match: 3. The CDR3 here is CATSDSGTGDTDTQYF. The CDR3 DNA sequence: TGTGCCACCAGTGATTCCGGGACAGGGGACACAGATACGCAGTATTTT.

This clonotype was found a few times. CDR3 bases: TGTGCCAGCAGTTTAGCGCTGCAGGGGATTATCTCTGGGGCCAACGTCCTGACTTTC. It encodes CASSLALQGIISGANVLTF. The chain links TRBV12-3 or TRBV12-4 to TRBJ2-6, with D tentatively TRBD1 (6 bases). This CDR3 is 19 amino acids long. V was cut by 0 bases and J by 0 bases, with 15 bases left in between.

This clonotype turned up a few times. The chain links TRBV7-9 to TRBJ2-7, with D possibly matching TRBD2 (5 bases). With 3 bases removed from V and 3 bases from J, the gap between germline ends came to 9 bases. CDR3 size: 13 residues. The germline V gene has CDR1 SEHNR and CDR2 FQNEAQ (reference sequence). CDR3 loop: CASSLGEGYEQYF. CDR3 bases: TGTGCCAGCAGCTTGGGCGAGGGCTACGAGCAGTACTTC.

Only a few counts were recorded for this clonotype. This sequence joins TRBV4-1 and TRBJ2-1, with 8 bases fitting TRBD2. CDR1 is MGHRA and CDR2 is YSYEKL in the germline V gene. The CDR3 covers 16 residues. The junction had 16 bases not matched to a gene; V was cut back by 6 bases and J by 9 bases. The CDR3 region is CASSDFPGGGEFEQFF. The CDR3 nucleotides are TGCGCCAGCAGTGACTTCCCGGGGGGGGGTGAGTTTGAGCAGTTCTTC.

This chain connects TRBV7-2 to TRBJ2-7; D might be TRBD1 (6 bases). CDR1 and CDR2 (germline): SGHTA, FQGNSA. This CDR3 has 16 amino acids. The germline V and J ends were trimmed by 4 bases and 1 base, with 17 bases remaining between them. The DNA for the CDR3 is TGTGCCAGCAGCTGGATCGGTTCAGGGGAGTCCTACGAGCAGTACTTC. It is translated as CASSWIGSGESYEQYF.

The chain has TRBV6-5 and TRBJ1-2; the D gene is possibly TRBD1 (5 bases). The V gene's germline CDR1 is MNHEY and CDR2 SVGAGI. V lost 3 bases and J 5 bases, leaving 10 bases between the germline ends. The CDR3 consists of 13 residues. The CDR3 protein is CASSYGAIYGYTF. The CDR3 DNA is TGTGCCAGCAGTTATGGGGCCATTTATGGCTACACCTTC.

This clonotype was detected only a few times. V usage is TRBV7-9 and J usage is TRBJ2-7; D may be TRBD1 (5 bases). The CDR3 extends over 15 amino acids. The V end was cut by 5 bases, the J end by 6 bases, with 20 bases between. CDR1 is SEHNR, CDR2 FQNEAQ, per germline (reference sequence). The CDR3 DNA sequence: TGTGCCAGCAGCCCCCGACTGGGTCCCCAGGGCGAGCAGTACTTC. Protein: CASSPRLGPQGEQYF.

This clonotype was observed at least ten times. The V and J genes are TRBV27 and TRBJ2-1, with D tentatively TRBD2 (5 bases). This CDR3 contains 15 residues. V was clipped by 5 bases and J by 4 bases, with 15 bases between them. CDR1 and CDR2 from the germline V gene are MNHEY and SMNVEV (reference sequence). The CDR3 DNA sequence: TGTGCCAGCAGTATCTGGGGAGTACAGTACAATGAGCAGTTCTTC. This sequence encodes CASSIWGVQYNEQFF.

V usage is TRBV27 and J usage is TRBJ1-1; 9 bases map to TRBD1. The CDR3 length is 14 residues. CDR1 and CDR2 from the germline V gene are MNHEY and SMNVEV (reference sequence). After removal of 3 bases from V and 6 bases from J, the junction contained 5 bases not matched to a gene. Written as DNA, the CDR3 is TGTGCCAGCAGTTTCCACAGGGGGCGAGCTGAAGCTTTCTTT. This translates into CASSFHRGRAEAFF.

In its sample, this clonotype was seen a few times. The genes are TRBV12-3 or TRBV12-4 and TRBJ2-1, with 9 positions matching TRBD1. The V gene end was trimmed by 6 bases and the J gene end by 3 bases; junction bases not matched to a gene: 3. The CDR3 has 14 residues. The CDR3 is CASRSDRGYNEQFF. The CDR3 region has the DNA TGTGCCAGCAGATCGGACAGGGGCTACAATGAGCAGTTCTTC.

The chain links TRBV7-9 to TRBJ1-5; possible D gene TRBD1, 6 bases. The CDR3 length is 15 residues. The germline V and J ends were trimmed by 4 bases and 5 bases, with 15 bases remaining between them. Germline CDR1 is SEHNR and CDR2 is FQNEAQ (reference sequence). This chain's CDR3 is CASSSQTGPHQPQHF. CDR3 DNA: TGTGCCAGCAGCTCGCAAACAGGGCCGCATCAGCCCCAGCATTTT.

The V call is TRBV29-1, the J call TRBJ2-7; 12 nucleotides align to TRBD2. V lost 4 bases to trimming and J lost 2 bases; unmatched junction nucleotides: 12. This CDR3 spans 17 amino acids. Looked up from germline, CDR1 is SQVTM and CDR2 is ANQGSEA. CDR3 DNA: TGCAGCGTTGTATTTGCTAGCGGGAGGGGTGGGGCCTACGAGCAGTACTTC. Translated, it gives CSVVFASGRGGAYEQYF.

This chain links TRBV4-2 with TRBJ2-5; the D is unclear. Trimming cost V 1 base and J 12 bases, with 12 bases left between them. Germline assignment: CDR1 LGHNA and CDR2 YNFKEQ. The CDR3 sequence is 12 residues long. The CDR3 here is CASSQGTRPEYF. The CDR3 coding sequence is TGTGCCAGCAGCCAAGGAACGCGGCCGGAGTACTTC.

This clonotype was counted only a few times. The chain joins TRBV27 to TRBJ2-7, with D possibly matching TRBD1 (6 bases). CDR3 size: 12 residues. Germline V gene data show CDR1 as MNHEY and CDR2 as SMNVEV (reference sequence). Trimming cost V 6 bases and J 2 bases, with 8 bases left between them. The CDR3, as DNA: TGTGCCAGCAGGACAGGCACCTACGAGCAGTACTTC. The encoded protein is CASRTGTYEQYF.

The chain links TRBV4-3 to TRBJ1-2; D uncertain. The CDR3 covers 14 residues. Deletions cut 0 bases from V and 5 bases from J, with 10 bases between. Germline lookup yields CDR1 LGHNA and CDR2 YSLEER. The CDR3 here is CASSQDSELYGYTF. The CDR3 DNA reads as TGCGCCAGCAGCCAAGATTCCGAGCTGTATGGCTACACCTTC.

Only a few counts were recorded for this clonotype. CDR3 loop: CASSLTSGLTDTQYF. The CDR3 coding sequence is TGTGCCAGCAGTTTGACTAGCGGATTAACAGATACGCAGTATTTT. The chain joins TRBV12-3 or TRBV12-4 to TRBJ2-3; 9 bases are a match to TRBD2. The length of the CDR3 is 15 residues. V gave up 3 bases and J gave up 3 bases; unmatched junction bases: 4.

This clonotype was picked up a small number of times. J is TRBJ1-1 and V is TRBV19; 10 bases agree with TRBD1. The CDR3 length is 16 residues. The germline V gene has CDR1 LNHDA and CDR2 SQIVND (reference sequence). V shed 5 bases and J 4 bases; nucleotides not matched to a gene: 10. CDR3 DNA: TGTGCCAGTAGTCCGCACCGGGACAGGGGTTCCACTGAAGCTTTCTTT. This codes for CASSPHRDRGSTEAFF.

The J gene is TRBJ1-1, the V gene TRBV6-6; D uncertain. The CDR3 consists of 12 residues. The V end was cut by 8 bases, the J end by 2 bases, with 9 bases between. CDR1 MNHNY and CDR2 SVGAGI come from the germline V gene (reference sequence). The CDR3 loop is CASGVGNTEAFF. The CDR3 region has the DNA TGTGCCAGCGGGGTAGGAAACACTGAAGCTTTCTTT.

This clonotype was seen a few times. This chain uses TRBV7-9 with TRBJ2-7; tentatively, D is TRBD1 or TRBD2 (5 bases each). The CDR3 totals 13 residues. V was pared by 5 bases and J by 4 bases, with 12 bases between. CDR1 SEHNR and CDR2 FQNEAQ come from the germline V gene (reference sequence). The CDR3 spells CASSRWDAYEQYF. CDR3 nucleotide sequence: TGTGCCAGCAGCCGCTGGGACGCGTACGAGCAGTACTTC.